The 16 T cell receptor beta chains below all came from one sample that was sequenced in a study of T cells after yellow fever vaccination. TCRdb re-called the 5' RACE reads through MiXCR, storing one row per CDR3 protein. The sample has hundreds of thousands of distinct CDR3 sequences, roughly an eighth seen once; the top ten hold about 15%. This sample comprised PBMCs, obtained on the day of the yellow fever booster vaccination. The receptors stem from a man aged 25 to 40 who received the YFV17D yellow fever vaccine.

V usage is TRBV25-1 and J usage is TRBJ2-7, with D possibly matching TRBD2 (6 bases). Germline CDR1 reads MGHDK; CDR2 reads SYGVNS. There are 14 residues in the CDR3. V lost 3 bases to trimming and J lost 7 bases, with 16 bases between them. The DNA for the CDR3 is TGTGCCAGCAGTGATCCCACACGCCGGGGGGAGCAGTACTTC. Translated, it gives CASSDPTRRGEQYF.

This clonotype showed up just a few times. The rearrangement links TRBV20-1 to TRBJ2-3; 10 bases are shared with TRBD2. From germline, CDR1 is DFQATT and CDR2 SNEGSKA (reference sequence). The CDR3 length is 14 residues. The ends lost 3 bases at V and 7 bases at J; junction bases unmatched: 7. DNA of the CDR3: TGCAGTGCTAGCCCTAGCGGGAGTACTTATACGCAGTATTTT. This codes for CSASPSGSTYTQYF.

The J gene is TRBJ1-1, the V gene TRBV10-1; D is possibly TRBD1 (5 bases). The germline V and J ends were trimmed by 5 bases and 7 bases, with 23 bases remaining between them. The V gene's germline CDR1 is WNHNN and CDR2 SYGVQD (reference sequence). The CDR3 totals 16 residues. CDR3: CASSPTFSGSRGEAFF. CDR3 sequence (DNA): TGCGCCAGCAGTCCAACGTTTTCAGGGAGTCGGGGTGAAGCTTTCTTT.

With regard to this clonotype: The junction departs from the called germline gene at one end, perhaps through a read error. The chain links TRBV24-1 to TRBJ2-7; 7 positions agree with TRBD2. The CDR3 contains 12 residues. The germline gives CDR1 KGHDR, CDR2 SFDVKD. CDR3 nucleotides: TGTGCCACCAGTAGCGGGAACTACGAGCAGTACTTT. Its translation: CATSSGNYEQYF.

This clonotype appeared a few times. The chain is built from TRBV20-1 and TRBJ1-6; TRBD1 might be the D (5 bases). CDR3 length: 15 amino acids. With 0 bases removed from V and 2 bases from J, the gap between germline ends came to 8 bases. CDR1 is DFQATT, CDR2 SNEGSKA, per germline (reference sequence). The CDR3 sequence: CSARDGGTYNSPLHF. The CDR3 region has the DNA TGCAGTGCTAGAGATGGGGGGACCTATAATTCACCCCTCCACTTT.

V gene TRBV5-1 combines with J gene TRBJ2-7, with D maybe TRBD1 (5 bases). Germline V gene lookup returns CDR1 SGHRS and CDR2 YFSETQ. The CDR3 is made up of 15 amino acids. Trimming took 3 bases from V and 2 from J, leaving 15 bases between them. The CDR3 protein is CASSSGHQTAYEQYF. For the CDR3, the DNA is TGCGCCAGCAGCTCTGGACACCAGACCGCCTACGAGCAGTACTTC.

This clonotype was detected only a few times. The chain recombines TRBV20-1 with TRBJ2-7; D call uncertain. Germline V gene lookup returns CDR1 DFQATT and CDR2 SNEGSKA (reference sequence). The CDR3 runs 12 residues. CDR3 DNA sequence: TGCACCCTGGGGTGGGTCGCTGGCGAGCAGTACTTC. Its translation is CTLGWVAGEQYF.

This clonotype has just a few counts. This rearrangement joins TRBV20-1 to TRBJ2-7, with TRBD2 as a possible D gene (6 bases). The CDR3 loop spans 14 amino acids. CDR1 and CDR2 (germline): DFQATT, SNEGSKA (reference sequence). The ends were cut back, 6 bases at V and 3 bases at J, with 18 bases in the middle. CDR3 protein: CSARDPFANYEQYF. CDR3 sequence (DNA): TGCAGTGCGCGGGACCCTTTCGCCAACTACGAGCAGTACTTC.

The V call is TRBV30, the J call TRBJ1-2; 9 nucleotides agree with TRBD1. Germline CDR1 GTSNPN, CDR2 SVGIG (reference sequence). This CDR3 spans 13 amino acids. Losses at the gene ends were 3 bases for V and 4 bases for J; bases not matched to a gene: 3. CDR3 loop: CAWRDRGIYGYTF. The CDR3 DNA is TGTGCCTGGAGGGACAGGGGCATCTATGGCTACACCTTC.

The chain has TRBV5-4 and TRBJ2-2, with TRBD1 matching over 8 bases. The germline V gene has CDR1 SGHNT and CDR2 YYREEE (reference sequence). The CDR3 spans 14 residues. After removal of 4 bases from V and 7 bases from J, the junction contained 6 bases not matched to a gene. CDR3 region: CASSAPDRDGELFF. The CDR3, as DNA: TGTGCCAGCAGCGCCCCGGACAGGGACGGGGAGCTGTTTTTT.

This clonotype has ten or more counts. V is TRBV7-8 and J is TRBJ2-1; TRBD2 agrees at 10 bases. In germline, CDR1 is SGHVS, CDR2 FQNEAQ. The CDR3 has 19 amino acids. After removal of 4 bases from V and 9 bases from J, the junction contained 21 bases not matched to a gene. CDR3 in amino acids: CASSSPLTSGIGRKGEQFF. In DNA, the CDR3 is TGTGCCAGCAGCTCGCCGCTTACTAGCGGGATCGGCAGGAAGGGTGAGCAGTTCTTC.

This clonotype was found a few times. The gene calls are TRBV10-3 and TRBJ2-1, with D perhaps TRBD1 or TRBD2 (5 bases each). This CDR3 is 13 amino acids long. The V end lost 5 bases, the J end lost 8 bases, and 13 bases lay between the germline ends. Germline V lookup: CDR1 ENHRY, CDR2 SYGVKD. This CDR3 is CAISPVRDDEQFF. In nucleotides, the CDR3 is TGTGCCATCAGTCCGGTACGGGACGATGAGCAGTTCTTC.

The chain carries TRBV9 and TRBJ2-1; 9 nucleotides match TRBD2. CDR1 is SGDLS, CDR2 YYNGEE, per germline. This CDR3 has 13 amino acids. The J segment lost 9 bases and the V segment lost 6 bases, leaving 7 bases of the junction unmatched. In DNA, the CDR3 is TGTGCCAGCACCCTGACTAGCGGTGCTGAGCAGTTCTTC. It encodes CASTLTSGAEQFF.

The chain combines TRBV5-6 with TRBJ2-2; 7 nucleotides line up with TRBD1. V dropped 4 bases and J dropped 2; count of bases not matched to a gene: 5. Per the germline V gene, CDR1 is SGHDT and CDR2 is YYEEEE. The CDR3 sequence is 15 residues long. The CDR3 DNA reads TGTGCCAGCAGCCCGACAGGGCTCAACACCGGGGAGCTGTTTTTT. Translated: CASSPTGLNTGELFF.

This clonotype was observed a few times. The gene calls are TRBV5-1 and TRBJ1-6; 9 nucleotides line up with TRBD1. Germline values: CDR1 SGHRS, CDR2 YFSETQ. The CDR3 totals 15 residues. J was trimmed by 10 bases and V by 1 base; bases with no gene match: 6. The CDR3 DNA sequence: TGCGCCAGCAGCTTGACCGGGACAGGGAGATCACCCCTCCACTTT. It is translated as CASSLTGTGRSPLHF.

This chain joins TRBV18 and TRBJ2-7; TRBD2 aligns across 8 bases. The CDR3 length is 14 residues. The V gene end was trimmed by 3 bases and the J gene end by 2 bases; junction bases not matched to a gene: 3. Germline V gene data show CDR1 as KGHSH and CDR2 as LQKENI. The CDR3 loop reads CASSPSGETYEQYF. In nucleotides, the CDR3 is TGTGCCAGCTCACCTAGCGGGGAAACCTACGAGCAGTACTTC. Complete variable domain (other parts from reference TRBV18 and TRBJ2-7): NAGVMQNPRHLVRRRGQEARLRCSPMKGHSHVYWYRQLPEEGLKFMVYLQKENIIDESGMPKERFSAEFPKEGPSILRIQQVVRGDSAAYFCASSPSGETYEQYFGPGTRLTVT.